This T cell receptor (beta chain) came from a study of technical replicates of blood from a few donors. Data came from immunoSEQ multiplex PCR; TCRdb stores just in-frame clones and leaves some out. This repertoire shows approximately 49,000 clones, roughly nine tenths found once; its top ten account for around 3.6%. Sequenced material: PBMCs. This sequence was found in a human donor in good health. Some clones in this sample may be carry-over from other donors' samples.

The CDR3 protein is CASSPTPNYGYTF. CDR3 sequence (DNA): TGTGCCAGCAGCCCGACACCTAACTATGGCTACACCTTC. The V gene is TRBV6-6, the J gene TRBJ1-2, with no clear D. In germline, CDR1 is MNHNY, CDR2 SVGAGI (reference sequence). The V end lost 6 bases, the J end lost 0 bases, and 8 bases lay between the germline ends. This CDR3 spans 13 amino acids.